Presented here are 15 T cell receptor beta chains from one specimen sequenced in a study of blood T cell repertoires in COVID-19. Method: immunoSEQ multiplex PCR; TCRdb's copy keeps in-frame clones and lacks some. The sample has around 150,000 clones; 92% are singletons. The sample consisted of peripheral blood. The receptor source for this set is a man aged 30-40 years with COVID-19, enrolled during active disease.

This clone has a single count. This sequence joins TRBV11-3 and TRBJ2-3, with a weak D call TRBD2 (5 bases). This CDR3 is built from 14 residues. The ends were cut back, 5 bases at V and 0 bases at J, with 9 bases in the middle. Germline-derived CDR1 and CDR2 are SGHNT and YENEEA. DNA for the CDR3: TGTGCCAGCAGCGGAAGAGGGAGCACAGATACGCAGTATTTT. Encoded protein: CASSGRGSTDTQYF.

This chain uses TRBV11-2 with TRBJ1-1; D unclear. Trimming left V 0 bases short and J 4 bases short, with 18 bases between. The germline V gene has CDR1 SGHAT and CDR2 FQNNGV. The CDR3 is 17 amino acids. The CDR3 loop is CASSLDLHRVSGTEAFF. The CDR3 bases are TGTGCCAGCAGCTTAGATCTACATCGGGTGAGCGGCACTGAAGCTTTCTTT.

V gene TRBV5-1 combines with J gene TRBJ1-4; 8 bases are shared with TRBD1. The V segment lost 4 bases and the J segment 1 base; nucleotides outside the gene matches: 3. Germline V gene data show CDR1 as SGHRS and CDR2 as YFSETQ. CDR3 length: 15 amino acids. CDR3 protein: CASSRTGLTNEKLFF. The CDR3 coding sequence is TGCGCCAGCAGCAGGACAGGGTTAACTAATGAAAAACTGTTTTTT.

J is TRBJ2-7 and V is TRBV19, with 10 bases fitting TRBD2. The CDR3 has 14 amino acids. V lost 3 bases to trimming and J lost 2 bases; unmatched junction nucleotides: 1. Germline V gene lookup returns CDR1 LNHDA and CDR2 SQIVND (reference sequence). The CDR3 DNA reads TGTGCCAGTAGTATCCTAGCGGGAGCCTACGAGCAGTACTTC. The encoded protein is CASSILAGAYEQYF.

The V gene is TRBV7-2, the J gene TRBJ2-3; D gene uncertain. Germline CDR1 is SGHTA and CDR2 is FQGNSA. With 4 bases removed from V and 5 bases from J, the gap between germline ends came to 4 bases. The CDR3 has 11 amino acids. CDR3 nucleotide sequence: TGTGCCAGCAGCTGGCAAGATACGCAGTATTTT. This translates into CASSWQDTQYF.

V is TRBV7-2 and J is TRBJ2-1; a weak D match, TRBD1 (5 bases). CDR3 size: 15 residues. Germline CDR1 SGHTA, CDR2 FQGNSA. Trimming took 1 base from V and 4 from J, leaving 11 bases between them. CDR3 coding DNA: TGTGCCAGCAGCTTAGGACAGTCGAAATACAATGAGCAGTTCTTC. Protein sequence: CASSLGQSKYNEQFF.

The chain recombines TRBV10-3 with TRBJ1-1; D call uncertain. The CDR3 spans 14 residues. Between the trimmed V and J ends, which lost 2 bases and 2 bases, there was a span of 9 bases. Germline V gene data show CDR1 as ENHRY and CDR2 as SYGVKD. CDR3: CAISEREINTEAFF. Here the CDR3 DNA reads TGTGCCATCAGTGAGAGAGAGATTAACACTGAAGCTTTCTTT.

The chain has TRBV6-2 or TRBV6-3 and TRBJ2-7; weak D call: TRBD2 (5 bases). Germline V lookup: CDR1 MNHEY, CDR2 SVGEGT. V gave up 5 bases and J gave up 0 bases, with 20 bases separating them. The CDR3 is made up of 17 amino acids. CDR3 DNA: TGTGCCAGCAGTAAACTTCTACGGGGTCCCGGCTCCTACGAGCAGTACTTC. This codes for CASSKLLRGPGSYEQYF.

The chain joins TRBV7-2 to TRBJ1-2; D gene unclear. V lost 3 bases to trimming and J lost 2 bases, with 7 bases between them. Per the germline V gene, CDR1 is SGHTA and CDR2 is FQGNSA. CDR3 length: 13 amino acids. The CDR3 reads CASSLGGNYGYTF. For the CDR3, the DNA is TGTGCCAGCAGCTTGGGAGGGAACTATGGCTACACCTTC.

V gene TRBV27 combines with J gene TRBJ1-2; 7 bases fit TRBD1. The CDR3 sequence is 12 residues long. Germline CDR1 reads MNHEY; CDR2 reads SMNVEV (reference sequence). With 9 bases clipped from V and 7 bases from J, the junction kept 8 bases outside the gene matches. The CDR3, as DNA: TGTGCCAGTGGGACAGACCTATCTGGCTACACCTTC. Its translation: CASGTDLSGYTF.

The chain employs TRBV9 and TRBJ1-3; D gene unclear. CDR1 is SGDLS, CDR2 YYNGEE, per germline. The CDR3 runs 16 residues. V was cut by 3 bases and J by 0 bases, with 13 bases left in between. The CDR3 bases are TGTGCCAGCAGCGCCCAGGACTCCCGCTCTGGAAACACCATATATTTT. This gives the protein CASSAQDSRSGNTIYF.

The chain recombines TRBV18 with TRBJ1-1; TRBD1 agrees at 7 bases. The V segment lost 2 bases and the J segment 3 bases; nucleotides outside the gene matches: 0. This CDR3 spans 13 amino acids. CDR1 KGHSH and CDR2 LQKENI come from the germline V gene. The CDR3 sequence is CASSPGTDTEAFF. In nucleotides, the CDR3 is TGTGCCAGCTCACCAGGGACAGACACTGAAGCTTTCTTT.

The rearrangement joins TRBV4-3 to TRBJ1-2, with TRBD1 identical over 10 bases. The CDR3 length is 16 residues. In germline, CDR1 is LGHNA, CDR2 YSLEER. With V trimmed by 4 bases and J by 0 bases, 5 bases remained unmatched. The CDR3 loop is CASSRDRGGSNYGYTF. The CDR3 DNA sequence: TGCGCCAGCAGCCGGGACAGGGGAGGTTCTAACTATGGCTACACCTTC.

J is TRBJ1-2 and V is TRBV6-2 or TRBV6-3; unclear D gene. Germline V lookup: CDR1 MNHEY, CDR2 SVGEGT. The CDR3 has 15 amino acids. V was cut by 6 bases and J by 3 bases, with 17 bases left in between. CDR3 sequence: CASSEQSFVYYGYTF. CDR3 DNA sequence: TGTGCCAGCAGCGAACAGAGTTTCGTCTACTATGGCTACACCTTC.

The gene calls are TRBV7-9 and TRBJ2-7; D may be TRBD1 (6 bases). CDR1 and CDR2 (germline): SEHNR, FQNEAQ (reference sequence). The CDR3 consists of 11 residues. The V end was cut by 4 bases, the J end by 6 bases, with 7 bases between. The CDR3 coding sequence is TGTGCCAGCAGCTCACAGGGCGAGCAGTACTTC. Amino acid sequence: CASSSQGEQYF.